Sequencing of this T cell receptor beta chain was carried out in a study of blood T cell repertoires in COVID-19. The wider study: The analysed material was cDNA or gDNA that came from T cells, B-cell-depleted T cells, or PBMCs.

A few counts support this clone. In the original processing: Amplification of reference gene primers was used by the study to estimate nucleated cell counts. Clones were read by immunoSEQ multiplex PCR, and TCRdb kept only the in-frame ones, dropping some. V, J and clone size are taken as reported in that table, and D and trimming were inferred from the DNA itself. The table shows 150,000 to 200,000 clones, with 80% to 90% occurring only once. This clonotype was obtained from a man aged 50 to 60 with active or convalescent COVID-19. Sequencing was carried out using peripheral blood.

The CDR3 is CSVRGGTEAFF. For the CDR3, the DNA is TGCAGTGTTCGCGGGGGCACTGAAGCTTTCTTT. The chain employs TRBV20-1 and TRBJ1-1; a possible D gene is TRBD1 (5 bases). CDR1 DFQATT and CDR2 SNEGSKA come from the germline V gene (reference sequence). The germline V and J ends were trimmed by 7 bases and 4 bases, with 10 bases remaining between them. The CDR3 has 11 amino acids.